The 3 T cell receptor beta chains in this list originate from one sample, sequenced in a study of cytomegalovirus exposure and HLA in healthy donors. PCR involved 60 Vbeta and 13 Jbeta primers. TCRdb's table, derived via immunoSEQ multiplex PCR, lists solely in-frame clones and lacks some. The sample shows 95,000 to 100,000 clones, 60% to 75% of them seen only once. Sample: PBMCs. The receptors stem from a woman aged 40 to 50 in good health and CMV-seronegative.

On this clone: The same CDR3 also results from other DNA sequences found in this sample. The chain combines TRBV6-5 with TRBJ2-7, with D perhaps matching TRBD1 (5 bases). CDR3 size: 14 residues. Between the trimmed V and J ends, which lost 0 bases and 3 bases, there was a span of 9 bases. Germline CDR1 is MNHEY and CDR2 is SVGAGI. The CDR3 nucleotides are TGTGCCAGCAGTTACTCAGGGCAGGGCTACGAGCAGTACTTC. Its protein product is CASSYSGQGYEQYF.

This clone was observed a few times. The chain links TRBV29-1 to TRBJ2-3, with D uncertain. The length of the CDR3 is 14 residues. Germline V gene lookup returns CDR1 SQVTM and CDR2 ANQGSEA. V lost 6 bases and J lost 1, with 14 bases in between. The CDR3 sequence is CSVRRVQGTDTQYF. In nucleotides, the CDR3 is TGCAGCGTCCGACGGGTACAAGGCACAGATACGCAGTATTTT.

The chain joins TRBV19 to TRBJ1-2; maybe TRBD1 (5 bases). Between the trimmed V and J ends, which lost 3 bases and 4 bases, there was a span of 12 bases. Germline V gives CDR1 LNHDA, CDR2 SQIVND (reference sequence). The CDR3 length is 14 residues. The CDR3 nucleotides read TGTGCCAGTAGTATCGGGGGAGTGAGCTATGGCTACACCTTC. The encoded protein is CASSIGGVSYGYTF.